This passage covers 3 T cell receptor beta chains from one sample sequenced in a study of cytomegalovirus exposure and HLA in healthy donors. PCR amplification relied on 60 Vbeta primers (plus 13 Jbeta primers). TCRdb keeps only in-frame clones here, not all; method: immunoSEQ multiplex PCR. The top ten clones hold roughly 7% of a sample with roughly 100,000 clones, about three quarters of them seen once. The sequenced material came from PBMCs. The receptors shown here come from a man between 35 and 55 years old in good health and CMV-seropositive.

V usage is TRBV7-2 and J usage is TRBJ1-3; no definite D call. V lost 6 bases and J 0 bases, leaving 9 bases between the germline ends. The CDR3 has 14 residues. Germline V gene sequence: CDR1 SGHTA, CDR2 FQGNSA. The CDR3 region is CASRGSHSGNTIYF. Written as DNA, the CDR3 is TGTGCCAGCAGGGGCAGCCACTCTGGAAACACCATATATTTT.

This chain links TRBV7-9 with TRBJ2-1; D possibly corresponds to TRBD2 (5 bases). Germline CDR1 is SEHNR and CDR2 is FQNEAQ (reference sequence). V lost 3 bases and J 5 bases, leaving 8 bases between the germline ends. The CDR3 contains 13 residues. CDR3 residues: CASSLRADNEQFF. The CDR3, as DNA: TGTGCCAGCAGCTTGAGAGCGGACAATGAGCAGTTCTTC.

The chain has TRBV4-2 and TRBJ2-2, with 10 nucleotides matching TRBD2. The length of the CDR3 is 16 residues. CDR1 is LGHNA and CDR2 is YNFKEQ in the germline V gene. The junction had 0 bases not matched to a gene; V was cut back by 1 base and J by 1 base. CDR3 sequence reads: CASSQASGGNTGELFF. CDR3 coding DNA: TGTGCCAGCAGCCAAGCTAGCGGGGGGAACACCGGGGAGCTGTTTTTT.